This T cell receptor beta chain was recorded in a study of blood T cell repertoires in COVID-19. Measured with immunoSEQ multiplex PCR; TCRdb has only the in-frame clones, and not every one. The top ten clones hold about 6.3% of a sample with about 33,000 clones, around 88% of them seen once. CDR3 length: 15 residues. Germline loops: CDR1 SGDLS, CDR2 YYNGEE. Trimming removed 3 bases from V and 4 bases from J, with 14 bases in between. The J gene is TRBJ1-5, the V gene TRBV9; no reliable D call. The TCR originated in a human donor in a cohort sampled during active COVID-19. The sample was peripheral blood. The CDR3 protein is CASSGGGGNNQPQHF. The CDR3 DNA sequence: TGTGCCAGCAGCGGTGGAGGAGGCAATAATCAGCCCCAGCATTTT.